The 2 T cell receptor beta chains listed next were all sequenced from one sample in a study of blood T cell repertoires in COVID-19. Here immunoSEQ multiplex PCR was the method, and the copy in TCRdb shows in-frame clones only, minus some. The sample yields 150,000 to 200,000 clones, approximately 79% seen once. Input material: peripheral blood. The receptors derive from an elderly woman with acute or convalescent COVID-19.

This clone was counted between two and nine times. This chain connects TRBV10-1 to TRBJ2-1; D perhaps matches TRBD1 (6 bases). The CDR3 is made up of 14 amino acids. The germline V gene encodes CDR1 WNHNN and CDR2 SYGVQD (reference sequence). The ends were cut back, 10 bases at V and 14 bases at J, with 27 bases in the middle. The CDR3 here is CATSRDTGTPREFF. In DNA form, the CDR3 reads TGCGCCACCTCCCGGGACACTGGGACCCCACGGGAGTTCTTC.

This clone was observed a handful of times. The rearrangement joins TRBV7-9 to TRBJ2-7; TRBD2 is a possible D gene (6 bases). Germline CDR1 SEHNR, CDR2 FQNEAQ (reference sequence). The CDR3 loop spans 15 amino acids. V was shortened by 2 bases and J by 3 bases, with 14 bases between the two germline ends. CDR3 DNA sequence: TGTGCCAGCAGCTTATCCGGGGGTAGTAGCTACGAGCAGTACTTC. As protein: CASSLSGGSSYEQYF.